The 30 T cell receptor beta chains presented below share a single source sample, sequenced in a study of long-term antiretroviral therapy in people with HIV. An immunoSEQ assay, version v3.0, was performed at survey level. Sequencing used immunoSEQ multiplex PCR; TCRdb keeps in-frame clones, though not all of them. The table records almost 35,000 clones, nearly 95% of them present only once. Sequenced here: unsorted PBMCs, sampled around 5.3 years after starting antiretroviral therapy. All receptors come from a woman in her forties or fifties with HIV.

This chain connects TRBV27 to TRBJ2-7; D is uncertain. Trimming shortened V by 0 bases and J by 2 bases, and 5 bases separated the two germline ends. Germline V gives CDR1 MNHEY, CDR2 SMNVEV (reference sequence). The CDR3 covers 13 residues. CDR3 region: CASSLSYPYEQYF. The CDR3 DNA sequence: TGTGCCAGCAGTTTATCGTACCCCTACGAGCAGTACTTC.

The rearrangement joins TRBV10-3 to TRBJ2-3; 11 nucleotides line up with TRBD2. The ends lost 10 bases at V and 1 base at J; junction bases unmatched: 13. There are 17 residues in the CDR3. Germline assignment: CDR1 ENHRY and CDR2 SYGVKD. CDR3 DNA: TGTGCCACCGGGACTAGCGGCATAGGGGTGGGCACAGATACGCAGTATTTT. Translation gives CATGTSGIGVGTDTQYF.

The chain carries TRBV6-1 and TRBJ1-1, with D hard to call. Trimming stripped 1 base from V and 3 bases from J, with 9 bases between. The germline gives CDR1 MNHNS, CDR2 SASEGT. There are 14 residues in the CDR3. The CDR3 DNA follows: TGTGCCAGCAGTGAAGGAAACCTGTACACTGAAGCTTTCTTT. It is translated as CASSEGNLYTEAFF.

A single count supports this clone. The chain is built from TRBV5-1 and TRBJ2-1; no clear D. CDR1 and CDR2 (germline): SGHRS, YFSETQ. This CDR3 is 12 amino acids long. V lost 3 bases, J lost 7 bases, and 8 bases lay in between. As DNA, the CDR3 is TGCGCCAGCAGCTGGGCCGAAAATGAGCAGTTCTTC. Its translation is CASSWAENEQFF.

The chain couples TRBV6-1 to TRBJ1-1; tentative D call: TRBD1 (5 bases). CDR1 is MNHNS, CDR2 SASEGT, per germline. Trimming removed 6 bases from V and 9 bases from J, with 11 bases in between. The CDR3 is 11 amino acids. CDR3 nucleotide sequence: TGTGCCAGCAGGGGGGAAGGGCAAGCTTTCTTT. It codes for CASRGEGQAFF.

The V gene is TRBV30, the J gene TRBJ1-2; D gene uncertain. The CDR3 sequence is 12 residues long. V was pared by 0 bases and J by 8 bases, with 10 bases between. Germline assignment: CDR1 GTSNPN and CDR2 SVGIG (reference sequence). The CDR3 loop reads CAWSVGQPGYTF. The CDR3 DNA sequence: TGTGCCTGGAGTGTAGGGCAGCCGGGCTACACCTTC. The full variable domain, rest sourced from reference TRBV30 and TRBJ1-2, is SQTIHQWPATLVQPVGSPLSLECTVEGTSNPNLYWYRQAAGRGLQLLFYSVGIGQISSEVPQNLSASRPQDRQFILSSKKLLLSDSGFYLCAWSVGQPGYTFGSGTRLTVV.

The rearrangement links TRBV19 to TRBJ1-6; 9 bases line up with TRBD1. Germline V lookup: CDR1 LNHDA, CDR2 SQIVND (reference sequence). The CDR3 loop spans 17 amino acids. V lost 4 bases to trimming and J lost 0 bases; unmatched junction nucleotides: 4. The CDR3 loop is CASSKGTGPSYNSPLHF. CDR3 in DNA: TGTGCCAGTAGTAAAGGGACAGGGCCCTCCTATAATTCACCCCTCCACTTT.

This chain uses TRBV4-3 with TRBJ2-6, with 7 bases that match TRBD1. The V segment lost 0 bases and the J segment 0 bases; nucleotides outside the gene matches: 8. The CDR3 sequence is 19 residues long. Germline CDR1 and CDR2: LGHNA and YSLEER. The CDR3, as DNA: TGCGCCAGCAGCCAAGATCGGGACAGCTACAGCTCTGGGGCCAACGTCCTGACTTTC. It yields the protein CASSQDRDSYSSGANVLTF.

This chain joins TRBV6-1 and TRBJ1-3; D is unclear. Between the trimmed V and J ends, which lost 11 bases and 8 bases, there was a span of 22 bases. Germline values: CDR1 MNHNS, CDR2 SASEGT. The CDR3 spans 14 residues. CDR3 in DNA: TGTGCCTGTTCTCGACGGTCTCTGGGGTACACCATATATTTT. Translation gives CACSRRSLGYTIYF.

This rearrangement joins TRBV10-3 to TRBJ2-5; either TRBD1 or TRBD2 may supply D (5 bases each). Deletions cut 5 bases from V and 0 bases from J, with 10 bases between. Germline assignment: CDR1 ENHRY and CDR2 SYGVKD. The CDR3 is 14 amino acids. The DNA of the CDR3 is TGTGCCATCAGTCCAGGGACCAACCAAGAGACCCAGTACTTC. Amino acid sequence: CAISPGTNQETQYF.

This chain links TRBV30 with TRBJ1-3; D uncertain. The CDR3 spans 17 residues. The V gene lost 0 bases and the J gene lost 2 bases, with 17 bases spanning the gap. CDR1 and CDR2 (germline): GTSNPN, SVGIG (reference sequence). The CDR3 loop is CAWSVRRRRNPGNTIYF. For the CDR3, the DNA is TGTGCCTGGAGTGTACGGAGAAGACGGAATCCTGGAAACACCATATATTTT.

This clone has more than one count but fewer than ten. The chain recombines TRBV11-2 with TRBJ1-1, with D possibly matching TRBD1 (6 bases). This CDR3 has 12 residues. Trimming removed 2 bases at V and 8 bases at J, with 9 bases between. Germline V gene sequence: CDR1 SGHAT, CDR2 FQNNGV. This CDR3 is CASSLPTGEAFF. CDR3 coding DNA: TGTGCCAGCAGCTTACCAACAGGGGAAGCTTTCTTT.

This chain uses TRBV11-1 with TRBJ2-7; D might be TRBD2 (5 bases). CDR3 length: 14 residues. V was clipped by 4 bases and J by 5 bases, with 15 bases between them. CDR1 and CDR2 from the germline V gene are SGHAT and FQDESV (reference sequence). The CDR3 DNA follows: TGTGCCAGCAGCTCCCAAGAGGGTAGACACGAGCAGTACTTC. Amino acids: CASSSQEGRHEQYF.

The rearrangement links TRBV7-9 to TRBJ1-1; the D is unclear. Trimming shortened V by 1 base and J by 4 bases, and 16 bases separated the two germline ends. The CDR3 loop spans 16 amino acids. CDR1 is SEHNR and CDR2 is FQNEAQ in the germline V gene (reference sequence). The CDR3 here is CASSLESSGSGTEAFF. The DNA for the CDR3 is TGTGCCAGCAGCTTAGAATCGTCCGGGTCCGGCACTGAAGCTTTCTTT. The full variable domain, completed using reference TRBV7-9 and TRBJ1-1, is DTGVSQNPRHKITKRGQNVTFRCDPISEHNRLYWYRQTLGQGPEFLTYFQNEAQLEKSRLLSDRFSAERPKGSFSTLEIQRTEQGDSAMYLCASSLESSGSGTEAFFGQGTRLTVV.

V is TRBV2 and J is TRBJ2-4; 8 nucleotides line up with TRBD1. Germline trimming cut 3 bases from V and 5 bases from J; bases unmatched to any gene: 6. Germline V gene sequence: CDR1 SNHLY, CDR2 FYNNEI. The CDR3 is 15 residues long. CDR3 sequence: CASSDPGGVQNIQYF. CDR3 nucleotides: TGTGCCAGCAGTGATCCAGGGGGCGTCCAAAACATTCAGTACTTC.

Comments on this clone: One junction end disagrees with the germline gene, perhaps due to a read error. The rearrangement links TRBV7-7 to TRBJ2-5; D possibly matches TRBD1 or TRBD2 (5 bases each). The CDR3 runs to 16 residues. Germline CDR1 is SSHAT and CDR2 is FNYEAQ (reference sequence). CDR3 sequence: CASSQDGGRVQETQYF. The DNA for the CDR3 is TGTGCTAGCAGCCAAGATGGGGGTAGGGTCCAAGAGACCCAGTACTTC.

The chain links TRBV6-5 to TRBJ1-5; no clear D. Germline CDR1 MNHEY, CDR2 SVGAGI. The CDR3 length is 14 residues. V lost 6 bases and J lost 4, with 13 bases in between. DNA of the CDR3: TGTGCCAGCAGCCCTTCGTTGGGTAATCAGCCCCAGCATTTT. It specifies CASSPSLGNQPQHF.

The V gene is TRBV27, the J gene TRBJ2-1, with TRBD1 identical over 9 bases. Germline assignment: CDR1 MNHEY and CDR2 SMNVEV (reference sequence). Trimming took 8 bases from V and 4 from J; bases not matched to a gene: 9. The CDR3 has 15 amino acids. CDR3: CASSSGTGNYNEQFF. The CDR3 coding sequence is TGTGCCAGCTCCAGTGGGACAGGGAATTACAATGAGCAGTTCTTC.

This sequence joins TRBV29-1 and TRBJ1-2, with TRBD1 as a possible D gene (6 bases). Looked up from germline, CDR1 is SQVTM and CDR2 is ANQGSEA. The V end lost 4 bases, the J end lost 8 bases, and 17 bases lay between the germline ends. The CDR3 has 13 residues. CDR3 amino acids: CSVGGNRVGGYTF. CDR3 nucleotides: TGCAGCGTTGGCGGGAACAGGGTAGGGGGCTACACCTTC.

This clone has only one observation. CDR3 nucleotide sequence: TGTGCCAGCAGCTGGAGAGGTACCGGAAACACCATATATTTT. Translation gives CASSWRGTGNTIYF. The genes are TRBV11-2 and TRBJ1-3, with no clear D. The CDR3 has 14 residues. Germline CDR1 SGHAT, CDR2 FQNNGV. V was trimmed by 4 bases and J by 4 bases, leaving 11 bases between them.

The chain employs TRBV18 and TRBJ1-4; a weak D match, TRBD1 (6 bases). Per the germline V gene, CDR1 is KGHSH and CDR2 is LQKENI. The V and J ends lost 6 bases and 6 bases respectively, with 23 bases between them. The CDR3 loop spans 17 amino acids. In DNA form, the CDR3 reads TGTGCCAGCTCCCCGGCCTGGGAGGGCAGGGGTGATGAAAAACTGTTTTTT. This gives the protein CASSPAWEGRGDEKLFF.

The genes are TRBV13 and TRBJ2-4; TRBD2 aligns across 11 bases. Germline V gene lookup returns CDR1 PRHDT and CDR2 FYEKMQ (reference sequence). Trimming removed 3 bases from V and 9 bases from J; junction bases left unmatched: 4. The CDR3 covers 14 residues. CDR3 in DNA: TGTGCCAGCAGCTTCGGGCTAGCGGGGGGCATTCAGTACTTC. This encodes CASSFGLAGGIQYF.

The chain combines TRBV11-2 with TRBJ1-4; tentative D call: TRBD1 (5 bases). There are 13 residues in the CDR3. The germline gives CDR1 SGHAT, CDR2 FQNNGV. V was trimmed by 0 bases and J by 8 bases, leaving 7 bases between them. This CDR3 reads CASSLERTEKLFF. DNA for the CDR3: TGTGCCAGCAGCTTAGAGAGGACAGAAAAACTGTTTTTT.

The V and J genes are TRBV19 and TRBJ2-1; no definite D call. The CDR3 extends over 16 amino acids. CDR1 is LNHDA, CDR2 SQIVND, per germline (reference sequence). V was pared by 6 bases and J by 1 base, with 16 bases between. This CDR3 is CASRPTLRPSYNEQFF. In DNA, the CDR3 is TGTGCCAGTAGGCCAACTTTGCGTCCGTCCTACAATGAGCAGTTCTTC.

The genes are TRBV6-5 and TRBJ2-7; 15 nucleotides align to TRBD2. The CDR3 is 14 residues long. Germline V gives CDR1 MNHEY, CDR2 SVGAGI. The V and J ends lost 5 bases and 4 bases, in that order; junction bases with no gene match: 0. CDR3 region: CASSGLAGGYEQYF. CDR3 DNA: TGTGCCAGCAGTGGACTAGCGGGGGGGTACGAGCAGTACTTC.

This chain joins TRBV30 and TRBJ2-3, with 7 bases lining up with TRBD2. CDR3 size: 15 residues. The J segment lost 1 base and the V segment lost 4 bases, leaving 8 bases of the junction unmatched. Per the germline V gene, CDR1 is GTSNPN and CDR2 is SVGIG (reference sequence). CDR3: CAWNLWAGGTDTQYF. The CDR3 DNA is TGTGCCTGGAATCTTTGGGCGGGGGGCACAGATACGCAGTATTTT.

This rearrangement joins TRBV6-5 to TRBJ1-1, with 7 bases fitting TRBD1. After removal of 3 bases from V and 2 bases from J, the junction contained 6 bases not matched to a gene. Germline values: CDR1 MNHEY, CDR2 SVGAGI. The CDR3 has 15 residues. The CDR3 loop reads CASSYSGQRNTEAFF. The CDR3 coding sequence is TGTGCCAGCAGTTATTCGGGACAGAGAAACACTGAAGCTTTCTTT.

The chain has TRBV18 and TRBJ2-5, with unresolved D. CDR3 length: 16 residues. Germline CDR1 KGHSH, CDR2 LQKENI. V lost 4 bases to trimming and J lost 1 base, with 16 bases between them. DNA of the CDR3: TGTGCCAGCTCACAGACGAGAAACAGTATCCAAGAGACCCAGTACTTC. This sequence encodes CASSQTRNSIQETQYF.

J is TRBJ2-2 and V is TRBV11-2; 10 nucleotides agree with TRBD2. The CDR3 consists of 15 residues. Germline lookup yields CDR1 SGHAT and CDR2 FQNNGV. The V gene end was trimmed by 4 bases and the J gene end by 3 bases; junction bases not matched to a gene: 2. CDR3: CASSSGLADTGELFF. The CDR3 DNA sequence: TGTGCCAGCAGCTCAGGACTAGCGGACACCGGGGAGCTGTTTTTT.

This sequence joins TRBV5-1 and TRBJ1-5; D is undetermined. V was clipped by 4 bases and J by 0 bases, with 5 bases between them. The germline V gene encodes CDR1 SGHRS and CDR2 YFSETQ. This CDR3 has 13 amino acids. The CDR3 region has the DNA TGCGCCAGCAGCCTAGATAGCAATCAGCCCCAGCATTTT. As protein: CASSLDSNQPQHF.